This record concerns one T cell receptor (beta chain) sequence. No antigen is known for it. The source of the sample is a study of shared clonotypes between healthy human individuals. Overall study context: Ranging from 18 to 49 in age, donors were a couple of women and a few men. Per donor, three plates held CD4 naive cells, three held CD4 memory, two held CD8 naive and one held CD8 memory. Overall study findings and caveats: The sharing of about 5% of naive CD4 clonotypes was seen across a handful of donors.

Clones were read by immunoSEQ multiplex PCR, and TCRdb kept only the in-frame ones, dropping some. In the table there are approximately 940,000 clones, over 60% of which are singletons. Germline V gene data show CDR1 as MNHNS and CDR2 as SASEGT. V shed 5 bases, J shed 5 bases, and the junction held 2 bases outside the gene matches. The CDR3 contains 13 residues. There were no recent acute infections or vaccinations among the donors, who were healthy HIV-negative adults. The source of this sequence is a man in his late teens or twenties in good health. The sequencing sample was made of memory CD4+ T cells sorted from blood. Subset of the sample: CD45RA-negative fraction. This rearrangement joins TRBV6-1 to TRBJ1-5, with 8 bases aligning to TRBD1. The CDR3 region is CASSLQGDQPQHF. CDR3 DNA sequence: TGTGCCAGCAGTTTACAGGGGGATCAGCCCCAGCATTTT.